This T cell receptor beta chain was recorded in a study of HIV-infected patients and healthy controls. V was clipped by 4 bases and J by 5 bases; unmatched bases: 4. The CDR3 sequence is 14 residues long. The germline CDR1 and CDR2 sequences are SGHTA and FQGNSA. TCRdb used MiXCR to reprocess the 5' RACE reads, holding one entry per CDR3 protein. In the table there are tens of thousands of distinct CDR3 sequences, approximately 21% of which are singletons. The sample consisted of CD4+ T cells from blood. This sequence originates from a human donor in good health. This sequence joins TRBV7-2 and TRBJ1-5, with TRBD1 identical over 8 bases. CDR3 protein: CASSSRGRDQPQHF. The CDR3, as DNA: TGTGCCAGCAGCTCCAGGGGGCGGGATCAGCCCCAGCATTTT.